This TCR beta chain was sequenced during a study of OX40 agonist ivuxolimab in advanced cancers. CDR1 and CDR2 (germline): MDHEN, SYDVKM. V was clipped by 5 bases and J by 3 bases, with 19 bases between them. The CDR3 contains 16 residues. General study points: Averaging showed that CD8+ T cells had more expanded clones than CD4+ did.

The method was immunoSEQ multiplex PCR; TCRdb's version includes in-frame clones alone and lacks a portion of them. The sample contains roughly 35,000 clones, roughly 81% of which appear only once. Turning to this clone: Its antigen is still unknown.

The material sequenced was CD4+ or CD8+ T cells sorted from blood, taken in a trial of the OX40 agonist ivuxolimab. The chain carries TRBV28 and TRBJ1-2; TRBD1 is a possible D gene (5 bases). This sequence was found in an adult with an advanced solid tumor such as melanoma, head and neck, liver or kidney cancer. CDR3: CASSPPLREHYYGYTF. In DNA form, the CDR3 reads TGTGCCAGCAGTCCTCCGCTCAGGGAGCACTACTATGGCTACACCTTC.